The 29 T cell receptor beta chains below all came from one sample that was sequenced in a study of molecular identifiers for immune sequencing clone quantification. TCRdb analysed the PCR reads with MiXCR anew, one entry per CDR3 protein. Here the sample spans about 640,000 distinct CDR3 sequences, nearly 20% being singletons. The specimen sequenced was naive CD8+ T cells from blood, with Jurkat cell RNA spiked in. The subset is: FACS-sorted CD8+CD4-CCR7+CD45RA+ naive T cells. The receptors originated from a human donor in good health. Some libraries in this study had Jurkat cell RNA spiked in.

The sample holds a few counts of this clonotype. This may be a read error: a much more frequent sequence differs by one nucleotide. The chain couples TRBV2 to TRBJ2-5, with 7 bases that match TRBD2. CDR1 is SNHLY, CDR2 FYNNEI, per germline. The CDR3 spans 16 residues. The CDR3 loop is CASREPAGRIQETQCF. In DNA form, the CDR3 reads TGTGCCAGCAGGGAGCCAGCGGGACGGATTCAAGAGACCCAGTGCTTC. Drawing the rest from reference TRBV2 and TRBJ2-5, the complete variable domain is EPEVTQTPSHQVTQMGQEVILRCVPISNHLYFYWYRQILGQKVEFLVSFYNNEISEKSEIFDDQFSVERPDGSNFTLKIRSTKLEDSAMYFCASREPAGRIQETQCFGPGTRLLVL.

The chain joins TRBV9 to TRBJ1-1; D perhaps matches TRBD1 (6 bases). CDR3 length: 14 residues. Germline loops: CDR1 SGDLS, CDR2 YYNGEE. Trimming pared 0 bases from V and 5 bases from J, leaving 11 bases between. The CDR3 DNA reads as TGTGCCAGCAGCGTAGCAGGGGTAGATACTGAAGCTTTCTTT. As protein: CASSVAGVDTEAFF.

This clonotype was counted only a few times. This chain uses TRBV11-2 with TRBJ1-1; 8 bases align to TRBD1. Germline CDR1 is SGHAT and CDR2 is FQNNGV. CDR3 size: 15 residues. Germline trimming cut 5 bases from V and 3 bases from J; bases unmatched to any gene: 8. CDR3 coding DNA: TGTGCCAGCAGCCCCGGACAGGGAAGGCACACTGAAGCTTTCTTT. This encodes CASSPGQGRHTEAFF.

This clonotype was detected many times. The rearrangement uses TRBV12-3 or TRBV12-4 and TRBJ2-5, with TRBD1 identical over 7 bases. The junction had 5 bases not matched to a gene; V was cut back by 5 bases and J by 2 bases. The CDR3 length is 14 residues. CDR3 in DNA: TGTGCCAGCAGTCCGGGACAGCGACAAGAGACCCAGTACTTC. Encoded protein: CASSPGQRQETQYF.

To note about this clonotype: Likely a read error: the CDR3 ends without its conserved phenylalanine or tryptophan. The gene calls are TRBV7-9 and TRBJ1-3; D call uncertain. V gave up 4 bases and J gave up 0 bases, with 7 bases separating them. Germline V gene sequence: CDR1 SEHNR, CDR2 FQNEAQ (reference sequence). The length of the CDR3 is 14 residues. The CDR3 DNA follows: TGTGCCAGCAGCTCCGGCCCCTCTGGAAACACCATATATTAT. Its translation is CASSSGPSGNTIYY.

This clonotype was observed at least ten times. The CDR3 is CASSQVSGIGSDTQYF. In DNA, the CDR3 is TGCGCCAGCAGCCAAGTGAGCGGGATTGGTTCCGATACGCAGTATTTT. The chain employs TRBV4-1 and TRBJ2-3, with 7 bases identical to TRBD2. The CDR3 runs to 16 residues. J lost 6 bases, V lost 1 base, and 10 bases had no gene match. Germline values: CDR1 MGHRA, CDR2 YSYEKL.

This rearrangement joins TRBV27 to TRBJ2-1, with D perhaps TRBD1 (5 bases). The CDR3 length is 14 residues. V lost 5 bases and J lost 0, with 8 bases in between. Per germline, CDR1 MNHEY and CDR2 SMNVEV (reference sequence). In DNA form, the CDR3 reads TGTGCCAGCAGTGACAGTAGCTCCTACAATGAGCAGTTCTTC. It yields the protein CASSDSSSYNEQFF.

This clonotype was counted ten times or more. The J gene is TRBJ1-4, the V gene TRBV29-1; no reliable D call. Trimming stripped 0 bases from V and 7 bases from J, with 9 bases between. The CDR3 loop spans 13 amino acids. CDR1 and CDR2 from the germline V gene are SQVTM and ANQGSEA. CDR3 nucleotide sequence: TGCAGCGTTGAAGAAGCGGGTCCTGAAAAACTGTTTTTT. Residues: CSVEEAGPEKLFF.

The gene calls are TRBV7-9 and TRBJ1-3, with 8 bases that match TRBD1. This CDR3 has 17 amino acids. The V gene end was trimmed by 1 base and the J gene end by 1 base; junction bases not matched to a gene: 6. The germline V gene encodes CDR1 SEHNR and CDR2 FQNEAQ (reference sequence). In nucleotides, the CDR3 is TGTGCCAGCAGCTTAGGAGGGACAGGATTTTCTGGAAACACCATATATTTT. Protein product: CASSLGGTGFSGNTIYF.

J is TRBJ1-3 and V is TRBV7-6; D possibly corresponds to TRBD1 (5 bases). The V end was cut by 3 bases, the J end by 2 bases, with 26 bases between. This CDR3 region has 20 residues. CDR1 and CDR2 from the germline V gene are SGHVS and FNYEAQ. This CDR3 is CASSFSSLRVEAGAGNTIYF. Written as DNA, the CDR3 is TGTGCCAGCAGCTTTTCCTCGTTACGCGTGGAGGCGGGGGCTGGAAACACCATATATTTT.

Concerning this clonotype itself: Being one base from a much bigger clone, this may be a read error. This chain links TRBV4-1 with TRBJ2-7; 12 bases fit TRBD1. CDR3 length equals 14 residues. Germline CDR1 is MGHRA and CDR2 is YSYEKL. CDR3 in amino acids: CASSPGTGGTERYF. DNA for the CDR3: TGCGCCAGCAGCCCAGGGACAGGGGGCACCGAGCGGTACTTC.

To note about this clonotype: Because it lacks the conserved phenylalanine or tryptophan at the end, this CDR3 is likely a read error. The rearrangement links TRBV19 to TRBJ2-1, with D tentatively TRBD2 (6 bases). Germline CDR1 reads LNHDA; CDR2 reads SQIVND (reference sequence). This CDR3 region has 13 residues. The V end was cut by 1 base, the J end by 10 bases, with 11 bases between. CDR3 sequence reads: CASSIGLVREQFS. The DNA of the CDR3 is TGTGCCAGTAGTATAGGACTAGTTCGGGAGCAGTTCTCC.

This clonotype occurred once. A much bigger clone sits one base away, suggesting this may be a read error. The chain has TRBV29-1 and TRBJ1-1; no firm D call. The CDR3 is 16 residues long. CDR1 is SQVTM and CDR2 is ANQGSEA in the germline V gene. V lost 2 bases and J 4 bases, leaving 20 bases between the germline ends. The CDR3 loop is CSVEPAGGRISTEAFF. DNA of the CDR3: TGCAGCGTTGAACCCGCTGGAGGGCGCATAAGCACTGAAGCTTTCTTT.

This clonotype was found a few times. The rearrangement links TRBV28 to TRBJ1-2; D might be TRBD1 (6 bases). The CDR3 consists of 14 residues. V was cut by 4 bases and J by 0 bases, with 9 bases left in between. Germline assignment: CDR1 MDHEN and CDR2 SYDVKM. DNA for the CDR3: TGTGCCAGCAGTTGGCGGGACACTAACTATGGCTACACCTTC. This codes for CASSWRDTNYGYTF.

This clonotype was observed a handful of times. The chain combines TRBV6-5 with TRBJ2-1; 8 bases are shared with TRBD2. With V trimmed by 6 bases and J by 5 bases, 12 bases remained unmatched. Germline assignment: CDR1 MNHEY and CDR2 SVGAGI. The CDR3 has 16 residues. DNA of the CDR3: TGTGCCAGCAGCCAACCGGGAGGGACCTACCACAATGAGCAGTTCTTC. Protein: CASSQPGGTYHNEQFF.

Comments on this clonotype: A read error may be the cause here, since a much bigger clone is one base away. This CDR3 is missing its conserved last phenylalanine or tryptophan, likely due to a read error. The chain combines TRBV25-1 with TRBJ2-2; D gene unclear. This CDR3 region has 13 residues. With 2 bases removed from V and 4 bases from J, the gap between germline ends came to 5 bases. Per the germline V gene, CDR1 is MGHDK and CDR2 is SYGVNS. The CDR3 DNA sequence: TGTGCCAGCAGTGAACTTGGCACCGGGGAGCTGTTTTCT. Protein product: CASSELGTGELFS.

This clonotype was observed at least ten times. The chain couples TRBV19 to TRBJ2-6, with D possibly TRBD2 on 5 matching bases. V lost 1 base to trimming and J lost 11 bases, with 12 bases between them. CDR1 and CDR2 (germline): LNHDA, SQIVND (reference sequence). The CDR3 contains 14 residues. CDR3 residues: CASSIGARGYVLTF. The CDR3 DNA sequence: TGTGCCAGTAGTATAGGGGCAAGAGGGTACGTCCTGACTTTC. Variable domain in full (rest from reference TRBV19 and TRBJ2-6): DGGITQSPKYLFRKEGQNVTLSCEQNLNHDAMYWYRQDPGQGLRLIYYSQIVNDFQKGDIAEGYSVSREKKESFPLTVTSAQKNPTAFYLCASSIGARGYVLTFGAGSRLTVL.

This clonotype was counted only a few times. The CDR3 DNA sequence: TGCAGTGCTAGAGGGGTGGGACAGCTGAACACTGAAGCTTTCTTT. Residues: CSARGVGQLNTEAFF. The rearrangement joins TRBV20-1 to TRBJ1-1; 7 bases are shared with TRBD1. J gave up 0 bases and V 1 base, and 5 bases lay outside the gene matches. The CDR3 loop spans 15 amino acids. The germline V gene encodes CDR1 DFQATT and CDR2 SNEGSKA (reference sequence).

The chain combines TRBV28 with TRBJ2-7; 10 bases agree with TRBD1. With V trimmed by 5 bases and J by 6 bases, 10 bases remained unmatched. This CDR3 has 15 amino acids. Germline CDR1 and CDR2: MDHEN and SYDVKM. As DNA, the CDR3 is TGTGCCAGCAGTCCTACCAGGACAGGGGGTTTCGAGCAGTACTTC. Translating it yields CASSPTRTGGFEQYF.

In its sample, this clonotype was seen a few times. The chain is built from TRBV6-2 or TRBV6-3 and TRBJ2-1; D ambiguous. This CDR3 has 13 amino acids. The germline gives CDR1 MNHEY, CDR2 SVGEGT. V lost 6 bases, J lost 7 bases, and 13 bases lay in between. The CDR3 region has the DNA TGTGCCAGCAGCTCAACTACCGTAAATGAGCAGTTCTTC. Translation: CASSSTTVNEQFF.

This clonotype was counted many times. The chain recombines TRBV5-6 with TRBJ2-5; tentative D call: TRBD2 (5 bases). CDR1 and CDR2 from the germline V gene are SGHDT and YYEEEE. The CDR3 is 15 residues long. Trimming left V 0 bases short and J 4 bases short, with 13 bases between. The DNA for the CDR3 is TGTGCCAGCAGCTTGGTGGCAGCTGGGAGAGAGACCCAGTACTTC. This encodes CASSLVAAGRETQYF.

As to this clonotype: Relative to the germline gene, one junction end is altered; a read error may explain this. The V gene is TRBV27, the J gene TRBJ1-5; D is unclear. Germline assignment: CDR1 MNHEY and CDR2 SMNVEV (reference sequence). This CDR3 region has 13 residues. CDR3 protein: CASSPYLNQPRHF. The CDR3 DNA reads TGTGCCAGCAGTCCCTACCTCAATCAGCCCCGGCATTTT.

This clonotype was observed at least ten times. This chain links TRBV30 with TRBJ2-3; D is undetermined. V was cut by 1 base and J by 13 bases, with 15 bases left in between. The germline V gene encodes CDR1 GTSNPN and CDR2 SVGIG (reference sequence). This CDR3 is 12 amino acids long. The CDR3 is CAWSAGTPWKYF. The CDR3 nucleotides are TGTGCCTGGAGTGCAGGCACACCGTGGAAGTATTTT.

In its sample, this clonotype was seen a few times. This chain uses TRBV27 with TRBJ1-6; D is uncertain. V was shortened by 3 bases and J by 6 bases, with 12 bases between the two germline ends. Germline V gives CDR1 MNHEY, CDR2 SMNVEV (reference sequence). The CDR3 spans 15 residues. As DNA, the CDR3 is TGTGCCAGCAGTTTCATAGGGTTAGGTAATTCACCCCTCCACTTT. Protein sequence: CASSFIGLGNSPLHF.

This clonotype was found a few times. This chain uses TRBV7-2 with TRBJ2-7; tentative D call: TRBD2 (6 bases). CDR1 is SGHTA, CDR2 FQGNSA, per germline. The germline V and J ends were trimmed by 1 base and 4 bases, with 14 bases remaining between them. CDR3 size: 15 residues. CDR3 in DNA: TGTGCCAGCAGCTTAGGACTAGGGATTACTTACGAGCAGTACTTC. This gives the protein CASSLGLGITYEQYF.

This clonotype has more than one count but fewer than ten. The chain employs TRBV12-3 or TRBV12-4 and TRBJ1-1; tentative D call: TRBD1 (6 bases). The CDR3 covers 13 residues. V lost 5 bases and J 7 bases, leaving 14 bases between the germline ends. The CDR3 coding sequence is TGTGCCAGCAGTGGAGGAGGGGGTCATGAAGCTTTCTTT. Translated: CASSGGGGHEAFF.

Regarding this clonotype: At one end, the junction sequence differs from germline, possibly due to a read error. The chain is built from TRBV20-1 and TRBJ2-7, with 7 bases identical to TRBD1. Germline lookup yields CDR1 DFQATT and CDR2 SNEGSKA (reference sequence). The CDR3 totals 12 residues. CDR3 bases: TGCAGTTCGGACAGGATTACCTACGAGCGGTACTTC. It translates to CSSDRITYERYF.

This clonotype has only one observation. The rearrangement uses TRBV10-3 and TRBJ1-3; D not certain. V was cut by 3 bases and J by 2 bases, with 17 bases left in between. In germline, CDR1 is ENHRY, CDR2 SYGVKD. This CDR3 spans 17 amino acids. DNA of the CDR3: TGTGCCATCAGTGACCTCGAGTCAGATTTCCCTGGAAACACCATATATTTT. As protein: CAISDLESDFPGNTIYF.

This clonotype came up a few times. This clone may be a read error of a much larger clone one base away. The chain combines TRBV9 with TRBJ2-7, with D possibly being TRBD2 (6 bases). The CDR3 runs 15 residues. Trimming took 0 bases from V and 5 from J, leaving 15 bases between them. Germline lookup yields CDR1 SGDLS and CDR2 YYNGEE. The CDR3 here is CASSVGTCGMDEQYF. The CDR3 DNA sequence: TGTGCCAGCAGCGTAGGGACTTGCGGGATGGACGAGCAGTACTTC.